The 26 T cell receptor beta chains below all came from one sample that was sequenced in a study of post-analysis software for immune sequencing data. Study results and caveats: When patients were compared with controls, 4 or 5 TRBV segments were more frequent, TRBV5-6, TRBV5-1 and TRBV20-1 among them.

Their target antigens are unknown. Unique molecular identifiers were present in the TCR beta cDNA libraries. One entry per CDR3 protein, called by TCRdb with MiXCR from the PCR reads. The sample consists of about 430,000 distinct CDR3 sequences, approximately 39% of them appearing once. Sequenced: blood. Source of these receptors: a girl aged 2 to 10 with multiple sclerosis.

V gene TRBV10-2 combines with J gene TRBJ1-2; TRBD1 agrees at 8 bases. CDR1 and CDR2 from the germline V gene are WSHSY and SAAADI. V lost 0 bases and J lost 4; bases outside the gene matches: 7. There are 16 residues in the CDR3. In DNA form, the CDR3 reads TGCGCCAGCAGTGAGTCGTTCGTTGGGACAGGCTATGGCTACACCTTC. Amino acids: CASSESFVGTGYGYTF.

The gene calls are TRBV6-1 and TRBJ2-7, with 9 bases fitting TRBD1. Per germline, CDR1 MNHNS and CDR2 SASEGT. This CDR3 region has 16 residues. Unmatched junction bases numbered 16, after V lost 6 bases and J lost 7 bases. The CDR3 sequence: CASRIPGQGFNNEQYF. As DNA, the CDR3 is TGTGCCAGCAGAATTCCGGGACAGGGCTTTAACAATGAGCAGTACTTC.

This chain connects TRBV7-8 to TRBJ2-5; TRBD1 or TRBD2 may be the D gene (5 bases each). Germline CDR1 reads SGHVS; CDR2 reads FQNEAQ. V gave up 1 base and J gave up 2 bases, with 11 bases separating them. CDR3 size: 15 residues. CDR3 sequence: CASSLDQGRQETQYF. The CDR3 region has the DNA TGTGCCAGCAGCTTAGACCAGGGACGGCAAGAGACCCAGTACTTC. Full variable domain (remainder filled in from reference TRBV7-8 and TRBJ2-5): GAGVSQSPRYKVAKRGQDVALRCDPISGHVSLFWYQQALGQGPEFLTYFQNEAQLDKSGLPSDRFFAERPEGSVSTLKIQRTQQEDSAVYLCASSLDQGRQETQYFGPGTRLLVL.

This rearrangement joins TRBV20-1 to TRBJ2-3; 10 nucleotides align to TRBD2. In germline, CDR1 is DFQATT, CDR2 SNEGSKA (reference sequence). Unmatched junction bases numbered 7, after V lost 1 base and J lost 6 bases. The CDR3 extends over 15 amino acids. DNA of the CDR3: TGCAGTGCTAGAGCCCTAGCGGGAGTCCCGGATACGCAGTATTTT. Protein: CSARALAGVPDTQYF.

The chain is built from TRBV6-6 and TRBJ1-2; D is perhaps TRBD1 (6 bases). Trimming removed 2 bases from V and 5 bases from J, with 15 bases in between. The CDR3 has 15 amino acids. Per the germline V gene, CDR1 is MNHNY and CDR2 is SVGAGI (reference sequence). CDR3 loop: CASSYPGQIPYGYTF. The CDR3 DNA reads TGTGCCAGCAGTTACCCAGGACAGATTCCTTATGGCTACACCTTC.

A few counts support this clonotype. The chain recombines TRBV12-3 or TRBV12-4 with TRBJ2-7; perhaps D is TRBD1 or TRBD2 (5 bases each). This CDR3 is 15 amino acids long. Trimming pared 5 bases from V and 3 bases from J, leaving 17 bases between. This CDR3 is CASSPRGGVNYEQYF. The CDR3 nucleotides are TGTGCCAGCAGTCCCCGTGGGGGAGTGAACTACGAGCAGTACTTC.

The rearrangement links TRBV27 to TRBJ1-2; 9 positions match TRBD1. This CDR3 is built from 14 residues. The ends lost 8 bases at V and 3 bases at J; junction bases unmatched: 7. The germline CDR1 and CDR2 sequences are MNHEY and SMNVEV (reference sequence). For the CDR3, the DNA is TGTGCCAGCCGTCTTTGGACAGGGGACTATGGCTACACCTTC. This gives the protein CASRLWTGDYGYTF.

This clonotype was observed a single time. CDR3 loop: CAIKDRGNQPQHF. The CDR3 DNA sequence: TGTGCCATCAAGGACAGGGGCAATCAGCCCCAGCATTTT. J is TRBJ1-5 and V is TRBV6-2 or TRBV6-3; TRBD1 agrees at 8 bases. Germline V gives CDR1 MNHEY, CDR2 SVGEGT. This CDR3 comprises 13 residues. The trim removed 10 bases at V and 2 bases at J, leaving 4 bases unmatched.

This clonotype has just a few counts. The J gene is TRBJ2-7, the V gene TRBV6-5, with D uncertain. V was cut by 2 bases and J by 0 bases, with 11 bases left in between. Germline V gene lookup returns CDR1 MNHEY and CDR2 SVGAGI. The CDR3 spans 15 residues. In DNA, the CDR3 is TGTGCCAGCAGTTACGGGCCTTCCTTCTCCTACGAGCAGTACTTC. Translating gives CASSYGPSFSYEQYF.

This chain joins TRBV7-2 and TRBJ1-5; maybe TRBD1 (5 bases). Trimming removed 2 bases at V and 2 bases at J, with 7 bases between. The CDR3 runs 14 residues. Germline assignment: CDR1 SGHTA and CDR2 FQGNSA. Written as DNA, the CDR3 is TGTGCCAGCAGCTTATGGGGCGGCAATCAGCCCCAGCATTTT. Translation: CASSLWGGNQPQHF. Filled out from reference TRBV7-2 and TRBJ1-5, the complete variable domain reads GAGVSQSPSNKVTEKGKDVELRCDPISGHTALYWYRQSLGQGLEFLIYFQGNSAPDKSGLPSDRFSAERTGGSVSTLTIQRTQQEDSAVYLCASSLWGGNQPQHFGDGTRLSIL.

This clonotype was seen just once. This rearrangement joins TRBV5-1 to TRBJ2-4, with D maybe TRBD1 (6 bases). With 4 bases removed from V and 3 bases from J, the gap between germline ends came to 17 bases. Germline CDR1 is SGHRS and CDR2 is YFSETQ. The CDR3 consists of 16 residues. CDR3: CASSLATGSGKNIQYF. The CDR3 nucleotides are TGCGCCAGCAGCCTGGCGACAGGTTCGGGCAAAAACATTCAGTACTTC. Combining the CDR3 with reference TRBV5-1 and TRBJ2-4 gives the whole variable domain KAGVTQTPRYLIKTRGQQVTLSCSPISGHRSVSWYQQTPGQGLQFLFEYFSETQRNKGNFPGRFSGRQFSNSRSEMNVSTLELGDSALYLCASSLATGSGKNIQYFGAGTRLSVL.

This clonotype has more than one count but fewer than ten. The chain couples TRBV4-1 to TRBJ1-2; TRBD1 aligns across 7 bases. CDR3 length equals 13 residues. Germline CDR1 reads MGHRA; CDR2 reads YSYEKL. V shed 2 bases and J 10 bases; nucleotides not matched to a gene: 7. CDR3 in amino acids: CASSQLSGQIYTF. The CDR3 DNA reads as TGCGCCAGCAGCCAATTATCGGGACAGATCTACACCTTC.

The chain is built from TRBV5-8 and TRBJ1-1, with D tentatively TRBD1 (5 bases). Germline CDR1 is SGHTS and CDR2 is YDEGEE. V was cut by 1 base and J by 2 bases, with 9 bases left in between. This CDR3 is 14 amino acids long. The CDR3 region is CASSLSGTNTEAFF. The CDR3 bases are TGTGCCAGCAGCTTGTCAGGGACCAACACTGAAGCTTTCTTT.

J is TRBJ2-7 and V is TRBV5-6; TRBD2 agrees at 11 bases. CDR1 is SGHDT, CDR2 YYEEEE, per germline. V was clipped by 6 bases and J by 6 bases; unmatched bases: 8. The CDR3 is 14 amino acids. The CDR3 sequence: CASTRLAGYREQYF. CDR3 DNA sequence: TGTGCCAGCACCCGACTAGCGGGATATCGCGAGCAGTACTTC.

A remark on this clonotype: Germline is not matched at one junction end, which may reflect a read error. V gene TRBV18 combines with J gene TRBJ1-6; D not certain. CDR3 length equals 16 residues. From germline, CDR1 is KGHSH and CDR2 LQKENI. The CDR3 bases are TGTGCCGGCTCACCTGTTGACATCTCGAGCGGTTCACCCCTCCACTTT. Its protein is CAGSPVDISSGSPLHF.

This clonotype has more than one count but fewer than ten. The chain links TRBV6-5 to TRBJ2-3; 8 bases are shared with TRBD2. Losses at the gene ends were 6 bases for V and 1 base for J; bases not matched to a gene: 3. The CDR3 runs 14 residues. Looked up from germline, CDR1 is MNHEY and CDR2 is SVGAGI. For the CDR3, the DNA is TGTGCCAGCAGATCGACTAGCGGCACAGATACGCAGTATTTT. Protein product: CASRSTSGTDTQYF.

The J gene is TRBJ1-1, the V gene TRBV20-1; a possible D gene is TRBD1 (5 bases). The CDR3 runs to 15 residues. V lost 2 bases and J 0 bases, leaving 13 bases between the germline ends. CDR1 and CDR2 (germline): DFQATT, SNEGSKA (reference sequence). CDR3 in amino acids: CSARTRLGVNTEAFF. The CDR3 region has the DNA TGCAGTGCTAGAACACGGCTGGGGGTGAACACTGAAGCTTTCTTT.

The J gene is TRBJ2-1, the V gene TRBV6-1, with 13 bases fitting TRBD2. The germline V gene encodes CDR1 MNHNS and CDR2 SASEGT. The CDR3 contains 19 residues. With V trimmed by 6 bases and J by 0 bases, 11 bases remained unmatched. In DNA, the CDR3 is TGTGCCAGCAGGCCCGGGACTAGCGGGACCCCGAGCTCCTACAATGAGCAGTTCTTC. It specifies CASRPGTSGTPSSYNEQFF.

The chain recombines TRBV25-1 with TRBJ1-2; possible D gene TRBD1, 5 bases. The CDR3 sequence is 15 residues long. V was cut by 2 bases and J by 5 bases, with 15 bases left in between. In germline, CDR1 is MGHDK, CDR2 SYGVNS. CDR3 in DNA: TGTGCCAGCAGTGAACCCGGGACGGCGCTTTATGGCTACACCTTC. Translation: CASSEPGTALYGYTF.

The chain recombines TRBV15 with TRBJ1-1; D not certain. Germline loops: CDR1 LNHNV, CDR2 YYDKDF (reference sequence). The CDR3 sequence is 13 residues long. The ends were cut back, 1 base at V and 1 base at J, with 4 bases in the middle. The CDR3 spells CATSRGANTEAFF. CDR3 nucleotides: TGTGCCACCAGCAGAGGGGCGAACACTGAAGCTTTCTTT. Looking up the rest from reference TRBV15 and TRBJ1-1 gives the full variable domain: DAMVIQNPRYQVTQFGKPVTLSCSQTLNHNVMYWYQQKSSQAPKLLFHYYDKDFNNEADTPDNFQSRRPNTSFCFLDIRSPGLGDTAMYLCATSRGANTEAFFGQGTRLTVV.

The V gene is TRBV5-1, the J gene TRBJ2-7; the D gene is possibly TRBD2 (6 bases). CDR3 length: 17 residues. Germline CDR1 reads SGHRS; CDR2 reads YFSETQ. The V end lost 5 bases, the J end lost 0 bases, and 21 bases lay between the germline ends. Here the CDR3 reads CASRIGTGGTSSYEQYF. DNA of the CDR3: TGCGCCAGCAGGATTGGGACCGGGGGAACTAGCTCCTACGAGCAGTACTTC.

V and J are TRBV24-1 and TRBJ1-2; D is perhaps TRBD1 (5 bases). CDR1 is KGHDR and CDR2 is SFDVKD in the germline V gene. V shed 4 bases and J shed 9 bases, with 8 bases lying between them. This CDR3 contains 11 residues. The CDR3 DNA reads TGTGCCACCAGTGAGGCAGGGAGCTACACCTTC. Amino acid sequence: CATSEAGSYTF.

The genes are TRBV9 and TRBJ2-1; either TRBD1 or TRBD2 may fit D (5 bases each). CDR1 is SGDLS, CDR2 YYNGEE, per germline. Trimming pared 0 bases from V and 2 bases from J, leaving 12 bases between. CDR3 size: 16 residues. The CDR3 DNA follows: TGTGCCAGCAGCGTAGTAGAGCAGGGAGCCTACAATGAGCAGTTCTTC. It encodes CASSVVEQGAYNEQFF.

This clonotype was seen more than once but under ten times. The V and J genes are TRBV6-5 and TRBJ1-2; possibly TRBD1 for D (6 bases). Per germline, CDR1 MNHEY and CDR2 SVGAGI. The CDR3 has 12 residues. V was trimmed by 6 bases and J by 6 bases, leaving 11 bases between them. The CDR3 sequence: CASRRQANGYTF. The DNA for the CDR3 is TGTGCCAGCAGAAGACAGGCGAATGGCTACACCTTC.

The chain has TRBV18 and TRBJ2-1; D is possibly TRBD2 (5 bases). V shed 3 bases and J shed 6 bases, with 12 bases lying between them. CDR1 is KGHSH and CDR2 is LQKENI in the germline V gene. The CDR3 covers 14 residues. The CDR3 region is CASSPGVKANEQFF. In DNA form, the CDR3 reads TGTGCCAGCTCACCGGGAGTTAAAGCCAATGAGCAGTTCTTC.

The gene calls are TRBV28 and TRBJ2-5; D is uncertain. Germline V gene sequence: CDR1 MDHEN, CDR2 SYDVKM. The ends were cut back, 1 base at V and 1 base at J, with 1 base in the middle. The CDR3 has 12 amino acids. Written as DNA, the CDR3 is TGTGCCAGCAGTTTATTCCAAGAGACCCAGTACTTC. Translating gives CASSLFQETQYF.